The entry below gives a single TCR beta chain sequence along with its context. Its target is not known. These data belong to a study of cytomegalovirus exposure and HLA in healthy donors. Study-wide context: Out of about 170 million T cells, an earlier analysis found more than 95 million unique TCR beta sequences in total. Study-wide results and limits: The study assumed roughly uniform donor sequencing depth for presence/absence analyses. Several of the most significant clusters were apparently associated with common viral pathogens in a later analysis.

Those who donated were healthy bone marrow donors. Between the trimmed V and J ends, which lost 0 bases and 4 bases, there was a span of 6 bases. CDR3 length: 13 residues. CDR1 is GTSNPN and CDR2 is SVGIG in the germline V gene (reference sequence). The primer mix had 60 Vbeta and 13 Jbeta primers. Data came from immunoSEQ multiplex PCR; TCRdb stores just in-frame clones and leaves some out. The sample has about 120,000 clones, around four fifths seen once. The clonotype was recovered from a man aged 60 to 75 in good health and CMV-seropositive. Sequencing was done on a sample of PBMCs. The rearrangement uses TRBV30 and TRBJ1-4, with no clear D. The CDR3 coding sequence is TGTGCCTGGAGTGTATACAATAATGAAAAACTGTTTTTT. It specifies CAWSVYNNEKLFF.